The 18 T cell receptor beta chains in this list originate from one sample, sequenced in a study of T-cell memory formation after mild COVID-19 (TCRdb year 2021). The receptor library was made with 5' RACE. Sequencing instrument: Illumina NovaSeq 6000. The public reads were reanalyzed by TCRdb: fastp trimming at Q25, MiXCR alignment, in-frame beta chains only. All rows with the same CDR3 protein become a single entry with the most common DNA and genes. The sample records 250,000 to 350,000 distinct CDR3 sequences, 15% to 20% of which are singletons. 23% of the sample is in the top ten clones. Sequencing was carried out using PBMCs or a T cell subset sorted from them (not recorded which). The receptors come from a man younger than 30 who had mild COVID-19 (a few samples of this study predate the infection). The sample titles of this study are shuffled in the database, so cell type and time point are left out; the donor was told from shared clones.

This clonotype occurred a few times. The chain links TRBV4-1 to TRBJ2-3, with D unresolved. Per the germline V gene, CDR1 is MGHRA and CDR2 is YSYEKL. V lost 0 bases, J lost 9 bases, and 13 bases lay in between. The CDR3 extends over 14 amino acids. The DNA for the CDR3 is TGCGCCAGCAGCCAAGATAGGCCCCCCGGCACGCAGTATTTT. It translates to CASSQDRPPGTQYF.

The chain has TRBV6-1 and TRBJ1-6; D gene unclear. The CDR3 spans 11 residues. V shed 7 bases and J shed 10 bases, with 8 bases lying between them. Germline lookup yields CDR1 MNHNS and CDR2 SASEGT. The CDR3 region has the DNA TGTGCCAGCACGATAAGCTCACCCCTCCACTTT. Translating it yields CASTISSPLHF.

The chain uses TRBV6-1 and TRBJ1-4; 7 positions agree with TRBD1. The CDR3 spans 12 residues. Germline-derived CDR1 and CDR2 are MNHNS and SASEGT. The V and J ends lost 6 bases and 6 bases, in that order; junction bases with no gene match: 1. CDR3 nucleotides: TGTGCCAGCAGACAGGGGTATGAAAAACTGTTTTTT. Translated, it gives CASRQGYEKLFF.

This clonotype was recorded at least ten times. The CDR3 region has the DNA TGCAGTGCTAGAGCCGGGACAGCCAAAAACATTCAGTACTTC. Translating it yields CSARAGTAKNIQYF. The chain couples TRBV20-1 to TRBJ2-4; possibly TRBD1 or TRBD2 for D (5 bases each). The CDR3 has 14 amino acids. With 1 base removed from V and 0 bases from J, the gap between germline ends came to 7 bases. Germline assignment: CDR1 DFQATT and CDR2 SNEGSKA (reference sequence).

This clonotype was counted only a few times. The chain uses TRBV9 and TRBJ2-5; 11 nucleotides align to TRBD2. Trimming at V came to 3 bases and at J to 0 bases, leaving 4 bases not matched to a gene. This CDR3 is 16 amino acids long. Germline CDR1 is SGDLS and CDR2 is YYNGEE. DNA of the CDR3: TGTGCCAGCAGCGATAGCGGGGGGGCGTACCAAGAGACCCAGTACTTC. Amino acids: CASSDSGGAYQETQYF.

This clonotype was seen at least ten times. V usage is TRBV7-2 and J usage is TRBJ2-3; 8 bases match TRBD2. Trimming removed 5 bases from V and 4 bases from J; junction bases left unmatched: 8. Germline V CDR1 and CDR2: SGHTA, FQGNSA. This CDR3 is built from 15 residues. The CDR3 DNA follows: TGTGCCAGCAGCCACAGCGGGGGCCGGGCAGATACGCAGTATTTT. The encoded protein is CASSHSGGRADTQYF.

This CDR3 reads CAVRRVAGANVLTF. The CDR3 coding sequence is TGTGCCGTCCGGAGGGTCGCCGGGGCCAACGTCCTGACTTTC. The rearrangement joins TRBV12-3 or TRBV12-4 to TRBJ2-6, with D possibly TRBD2 on 6 matching bases. CDR3 length: 14 amino acids. Trimming removed 11 bases from V and 4 bases from J, with 15 bases in between.

In nucleotides, the CDR3 is TGTGCCAGCAGTGGGACTAGCGGGGGGACTACCCAAGAGACCCAGTACTTC. This gives the protein CASSGTSGGTTQETQYF. The chain recombines TRBV12-3 or TRBV12-4 with TRBJ2-5; TRBD2 aligns across 15 bases. V shed 5 bases and J 1 base; nucleotides not matched to a gene: 5. The CDR3 runs to 17 residues.

The CDR3 reads CASSQRTGGKTGELFF. CDR3 bases: TGTGCCAGCAGCCAAAGGACAGGGGGCAAAACCGGGGAGCTGTTTTTT. The chain carries TRBV7-2 and TRBJ2-2; 11 bases agree with TRBD1. This CDR3 spans 16 amino acids. Per germline, CDR1 SGHTA and CDR2 FQGNSA. After removal of 5 bases from V and 5 bases from J, the junction contained 7 bases not matched to a gene.

The chain employs TRBV7-8 and TRBJ1-1; the D gene is possibly TRBD1 (5 bases). Trimming stripped 0 bases from V and 6 bases from J, with 8 bases between. Germline values: CDR1 SGHVS, CDR2 FQNEAQ. The CDR3 contains 13 residues. CDR3 loop: CASSLARRAEAFF. The CDR3 nucleotides read TGTGCCAGCAGCTTAGCGCGCAGGGCTGAAGCTTTCTTT.

This clonotype has a handful of counts. The chain uses TRBV7-2 and TRBJ2-5, with 7 bases aligning to TRBD2. CDR1 is SGHTA, CDR2 FQGNSA, per germline. The trim removed 0 bases at V and 5 bases at J, leaving 9 bases unmatched. CDR3 size: 16 residues. DNA of the CDR3: TGTGCCAGCAGCTTAGCCCGGGGGAGGGGTCGGGAGACCCAGTACTTC. Its translation is CASSLARGRGRETQYF.

The V call is TRBV6-5, the J call TRBJ1-4; possible D gene TRBD1, 6 bases. The CDR3 is made up of 15 amino acids. Trimming cost V 5 bases and J 1 base, with 11 bases left between them. Germline V CDR1 and CDR2: MNHEY, SVGAGI. The CDR3 DNA is TGTGCCAGCAGTCTAACAGGGTTAACTAATGAAAAACTGTTTTTT. Protein: CASSLTGLTNEKLFF.

The chain uses TRBV6-5 and TRBJ1-1; D unresolved. This CDR3 comprises 12 residues. The ends were cut back, 6 bases at V and 2 bases at J, with 7 bases in the middle. CDR1 and CDR2 from the germline V gene are MNHEY and SVGAGI. This CDR3 is CASSSYNTEAFF. CDR3 in DNA: TGTGCCAGCAGCAGCTATAACACTGAAGCTTTCTTT.

The V call is TRBV20-1, the J call TRBJ2-7; no reliable D call. CDR1 is DFQATT, CDR2 SNEGSKA, per germline (reference sequence). The CDR3 contains 13 residues. Trimming pared 3 bases from V and 0 bases from J, leaving 9 bases between. In DNA form, the CDR3 reads TGCAGTGCTAGTATGGCTGGCTCCTACGAGCAGTACTTC. The encoded protein is CSASMAGSYEQYF.

The chain couples TRBV7-2 to TRBJ1-6; possible D gene TRBD1, 6 bases. Germline loops: CDR1 SGHTA, CDR2 FQGNSA. V lost 4 bases and J 12 bases, leaving 13 bases between the germline ends. There are 13 residues in the CDR3. The CDR3 region has the DNA TGTGCCAGCAGCTCAGGACAGATATTACCCCTCCACTTT. Translating gives CASSSGQILPLHF.

The gene calls are TRBV2 and TRBJ2-3; possibly TRBD2 for D (5 bases). Looked up from germline, CDR1 is SNHLY and CDR2 is FYNNEI. Trimming stripped 6 bases from V and 5 bases from J, with 15 bases between. The CDR3 contains 14 residues. This chain's CDR3 is CASSLVAPGDTQYF. In DNA, the CDR3 is TGTGCCAGCAGCTTGGTAGCGCCGGGAGATACGCAGTATTTT. Full variable domain (outside the CDR3, taken from reference TRBV2 and TRBJ2-3): EPEVTQTPSHQVTQMGQEVILRCVPISNHLYFYWYRQILGQKVEFLVSFYNNEISEKSEIFDDQFSVERPDGSNFTLKIRSTKLEDSAMYFCASSLVAPGDTQYFGPGTRLTVL.

V is TRBV12-3 or TRBV12-4 and J is TRBJ2-7, with D tentatively TRBD1 or TRBD2 (5 bases each). This CDR3 region has 13 residues. Here the CDR3 reads CASSPGTVYVQYV. CDR3 nucleotide sequence: TGTGCCAGCAGCCCCGGGACCGTCTACGTGCAGTACGTC.

This clonotype has only a few counts. V usage is TRBV7-3 and J usage is TRBJ2-1; no firm D call. CDR1 SGHTA and CDR2 FQGTGA come from the germline V gene. Trimming pared 1 base from V and 5 bases from J, leaving 9 bases between. This CDR3 has 14 amino acids. The CDR3 coding sequence is TGTGCCAGCAGCTTAAACCGGCTTAACAATGAGCAGTTCTTC. This codes for CASSLNRLNNEQFF.